This T cell receptor beta chain was documented in a study of cytomegalovirus exposure and HLA in healthy donors. About the study: HLA-typed donors were the source of 86 million or so unique TCRs held in an early data release.

Between the trimmed V and J ends, which lost 2 bases and 0 bases, there was a span of 8 bases. CDR1 and CDR2 (germline): SGHTA, FQGTGA. The CDR3 consists of 15 residues. The PCR had 60 Vbeta and 13 Jbeta primers. The assay was immunoSEQ multiplex PCR, and TCRdb's table has in-frame clones only and misses some. The sample shows around 130,000 clones, about 70% of them seen only once. The clonotype was recovered from a woman aged 60-75 years in good health and CMV-seropositive. This chain joins TRBV7-3 and TRBJ2-1, with D possibly being TRBD2 (6 bases). Sequencing was carried out using PBMCs. The CDR3 sequence: CASSLSGSSYNEQFF. The DNA for the CDR3 is TGTGCCAGCAGCTTATCCGGGAGCTCCTACAATGAGCAGTTCTTC.